The sequence of this TCR beta chain was determined in a study of Tregs in tolerant kidney transplant recipients. Comment on this clone: As yet, its antigen is unknown.

Profiling relied on immunoSEQ multiplex PCR, and the TCRdb table lists in-frame clones only, not all of them. The sample lists some 240,000 clones, approximately 84% occurring once. Study-level findings and limits: Tregs expanded with activated donor B cells seemed most donor-specific.

Germline CDR1 is MNHEY and CDR2 is SVGAGI. V was trimmed by 0 bases and J by 4 bases, leaving 6 bases between them. CDR3 length: 13 residues. Sequencing was performed on CD4+ T cells from blood. V is TRBV6-5 and J is TRBJ1-2; the D is unclear. This receptor was taken from a human donor in good health. CDR3 in DNA: TGTGCCAGCAGTTACTCAGGGTCCTATGGCTACACCTTC. This gives the protein CASSYSGSYGYTF.